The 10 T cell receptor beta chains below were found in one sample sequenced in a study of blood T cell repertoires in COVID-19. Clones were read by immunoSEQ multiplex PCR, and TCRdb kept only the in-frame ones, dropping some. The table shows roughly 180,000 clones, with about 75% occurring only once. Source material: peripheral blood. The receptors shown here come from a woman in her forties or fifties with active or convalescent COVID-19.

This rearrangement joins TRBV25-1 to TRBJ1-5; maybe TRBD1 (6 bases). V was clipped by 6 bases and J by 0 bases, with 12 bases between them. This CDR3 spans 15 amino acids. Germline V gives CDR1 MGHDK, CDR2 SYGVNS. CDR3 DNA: TGTGCCAGCAGAGGGGAAGGGGGTAGCAATCAGCCCCAGCATTTT. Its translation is CASRGEGGSNQPQHF.

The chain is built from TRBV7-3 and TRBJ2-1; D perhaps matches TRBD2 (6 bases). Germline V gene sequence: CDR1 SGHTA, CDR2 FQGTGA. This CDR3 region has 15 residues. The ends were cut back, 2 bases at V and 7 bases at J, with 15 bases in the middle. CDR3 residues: CASSLDSWGGNEQFF. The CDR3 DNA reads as TGTGCCAGCAGCTTAGATTCGTGGGGAGGAAATGAGCAGTTCTTC. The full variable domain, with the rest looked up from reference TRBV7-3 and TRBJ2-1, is GAGVSQTPSNKVTEKGKYVELRCDPISGHTALYWYRQSLGQGPEFLIYFQGTGAADDSGLPNDRFFAVRPEGSVSTLKIQRTERGDSAVYLCASSLDSWGGNEQFFGPGTRLTVL.

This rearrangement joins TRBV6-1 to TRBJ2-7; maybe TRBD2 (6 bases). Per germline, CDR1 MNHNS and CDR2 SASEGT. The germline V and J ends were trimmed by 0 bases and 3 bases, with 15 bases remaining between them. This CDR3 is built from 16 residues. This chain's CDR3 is CASSEALRGLNYEQYF. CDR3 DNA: TGTGCCAGCAGTGAAGCGCTCCGGGGGTTGAACTACGAGCAGTACTTC.

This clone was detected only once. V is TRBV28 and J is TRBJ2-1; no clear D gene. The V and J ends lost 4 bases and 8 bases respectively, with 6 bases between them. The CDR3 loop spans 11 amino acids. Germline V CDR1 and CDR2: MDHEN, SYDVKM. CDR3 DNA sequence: TGTGCCAGCAGTTCAACACATGAGCAGTTCTTC. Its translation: CASSSTHEQFF.

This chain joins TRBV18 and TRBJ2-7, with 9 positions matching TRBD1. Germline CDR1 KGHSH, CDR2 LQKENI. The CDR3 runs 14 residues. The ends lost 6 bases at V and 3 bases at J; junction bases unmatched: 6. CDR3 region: CASSHGQGNYEQYF. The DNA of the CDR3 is TGTGCCAGCTCCCACGGACAGGGGAACTACGAGCAGTACTTC.

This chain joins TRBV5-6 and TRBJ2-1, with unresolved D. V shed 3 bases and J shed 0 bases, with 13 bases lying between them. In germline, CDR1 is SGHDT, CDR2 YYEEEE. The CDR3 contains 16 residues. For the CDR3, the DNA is TGTGCCAGCAGCTATAACGGGTTAAGCTCCTACAATGAGCAGTTCTTC. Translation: CASSYNGLSSYNEQFF.

Here the CDR3 DNA reads TGTGCCAGCAGCTTGGTGAGGGGGGGGCAAGAGACCCAGTACTTC. As protein: CASSLVRGGQETQYF. This chain uses TRBV5-6 with TRBJ2-5, with D perhaps TRBD2 (7 bases). Deletions cut 0 bases from V and 2 bases from J, with 11 bases between. This CDR3 comprises 15 residues. Germline CDR1 SGHDT, CDR2 YYEEEE.

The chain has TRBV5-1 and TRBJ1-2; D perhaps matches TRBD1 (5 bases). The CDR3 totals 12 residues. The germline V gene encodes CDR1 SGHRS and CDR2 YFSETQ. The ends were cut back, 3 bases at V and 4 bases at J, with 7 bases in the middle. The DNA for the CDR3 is TGCGCCAGCAGCTCAGACAGCTATGGCTACACCTTC. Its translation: CASSSDSYGYTF. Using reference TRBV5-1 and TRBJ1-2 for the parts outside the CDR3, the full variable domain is KAGVTQTPRYLIKTRGQQVTLSCSPISGHRSVSWYQQTPGQGLQFLFEYFSETQRNKGNFPGRFSGRQFSNSRSEMNVSTLELGDSALYLCASSSDSYGYTFGSGTRLTVV.

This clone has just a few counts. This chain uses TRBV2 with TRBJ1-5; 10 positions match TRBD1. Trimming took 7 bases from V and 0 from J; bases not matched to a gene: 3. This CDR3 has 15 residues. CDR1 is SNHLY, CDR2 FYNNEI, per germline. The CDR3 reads CASNGQGGSNQPQHF. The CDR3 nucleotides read TGTGCCAGCAACGGACAGGGGGGTAGCAATCAGCCCCAGCATTTT.

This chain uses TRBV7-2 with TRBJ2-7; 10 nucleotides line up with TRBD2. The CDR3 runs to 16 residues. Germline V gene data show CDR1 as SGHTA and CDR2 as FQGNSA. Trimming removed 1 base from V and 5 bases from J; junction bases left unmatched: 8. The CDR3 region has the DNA TGTGCCAGCAGCTTAGGGCGAAGCGGGAGGGCGGACGAGCAGTACTTC. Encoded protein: CASSLGRSGRADEQYF.